This T cell receptor beta chain was obtained from a study of technical replicates of blood from several donors. This clone was detected once. Assay used: immunoSEQ multiplex PCR; TCRdb lists only in-frame clones, some missing. Of approximately 93,000 clones listed, 94% were seen once; the top ten hold 0.26%. Between the trimmed V and J ends, which lost 3 bases and 3 bases, there was a span of 13 bases. CDR3 length: 15 residues. Germline CDR1 and CDR2: PRHDT and FYEKMQ (reference sequence). Input material: T cells isolated from PBMCs. This TCR was sampled from a human donor in good health. The chain combines TRBV13 with TRBJ2-3; perhaps TRBD2 as D (6 bases). The CDR3 is CASSFQEGGTDTQYF. CDR3 DNA: TGTGCCAGCAGCTTTCAGGAGGGTGGGACAGATACGCAGTATTTT.